This T cell receptor beta chain was identified in a study of Ad26.COV2.S vaccination and SARS-CoV-2 variants. Overall study context: Recipients of Ad26.COV2.S got it intramuscularly, once or twice 56 days apart.

Some clones are missing from TCRdb's copy, which holds only in-frame ones; the method was immunoSEQ multiplex PCR. The table lists 300,000 to 350,000 clones, approximately 86% of them singletons. The CDR3 is 16 amino acids. Losses at the gene ends were 0 bases for V and 6 bases for J; bases not matched to a gene: 12. CDR1 and CDR2 (germline): SGHDT, YYEEEE. Treatment in this sample: 15 to 20 received Ad26.COV2.S at low or high dose, single or two shots; 5 received placebo; per-sample allocation not given. Sampling happened 63 days after the first vaccine or placebo injection. Within Boston, the person who donated was an adult of 18-55 years.

This chain connects TRBV5-6 to TRBJ2-7, with 7 positions matching TRBD1. The sequencing used peripheral blood, collected in a trial of Ad26.COV2.S vaccine versus placebo. The sequence derives from a person between 18 and 65 years old who received the Ad26.COV2.S COVID-19 vaccine or a placebo. The CDR3 sequence is CASSLAVGATGLEQYF. CDR3 bases: TGTGCCAGCAGCTTGGCCGTGGGGGCGACAGGGCTCGAGCAGTACTTC.